This T cell receptor beta chain was sequenced in a study of CXCR3-negative and CXCR3-positive naive CD8 T cells. Findings of the study overall: Memory CD8+ T cell repertoires were far less diverse than both naive subsets. Within a donor, both naive subsets shared TRBV-TRBJ usage, unlike memory cells. Surface CD5 was comparable between naive subsets; TCR strength was inferred from TRB CDR3 properties.

About this clonotype itself: As yet, its antigen is unknown.

CDR3 length equals 14 residues. Germline CDR1 MNHEY, CDR2 SMNVEV (reference sequence). Researchers reported sorting every CD8+ T cell subset in triplicate, around 300,000 cells per sort. Carrying UMI labels, the TRB cDNA libraries were prepared through 5' RACE. No DNA is given; TCRdb re-called the 5' RACE reads and lists each CDR3 protein once. This sample's table has 45,000 to 55,000 distinct CDR3 sequences. This sequence was found in a human donor in good health. Some clones in this sample may be carry-over from other donors' samples. This chain uses TRBV27 with TRBJ2-2; checking the TCRdb D call of TRBD1 is not possible without DNA. The specimen was memory CD8+ T cells from blood. CDR3 sequence: CASSLLQGGGELFF.